This TCR beta chain was documented in a study of Ad26.COV2.S vaccination and SARS-CoV-2 variants. Regarding the study as a whole: Placebo recipients showed lower spike-specific TCR breadth than vaccinees.

About this clone: The target antigen is unknown.

This CDR3 spans 16 amino acids. Trimming took 4 bases from V and 4 from J, leaving 20 bases between them. Germline loops: CDR1 SEHNR, CDR2 FQNEAQ (reference sequence). Sequencing was performed with immunoSEQ multiplex PCR; in TCRdb, only in-frame clones are kept and a portion is missing. Of roughly 510,000 clones in the sample, around 88% were seen once. Treatment reported: some 20 received Ad26.COV2.S at low or high dose, single or two shots; about 5 received placebo; per-sample allocation not given. Sampling occurred on day 63 after the first vaccine or placebo injection. The TCR comes from a person aged 18 to 65 who received the Ad26.COV2.S COVID-19 vaccine or a placebo. This sample comprised peripheral blood, obtained in a trial of Ad26.COV2.S vaccine versus placebo. This chain uses TRBV7-9 with TRBJ2-7, with D tentatively TRBD2 (5 bases). This CDR3 is CASSSYSGGPSYEQYF. In nucleotides, the CDR3 is TGTGCCAGCAGCTCTTACAGCGGTGGGCCTTCTTACGAGCAGTACTTC.